This T cell receptor beta chain was identified in a study of cytomegalovirus exposure and HLA in healthy donors. Overall study findings and caveats: Most TCR beta V segments were productive about 87% or about 30% of the time in an earlier analysis. In vitro data verified three CMV-associated chains as specific for CMV antigens. Common viral pathogens seemed, in a later analysis, to connect with several of the most significant clusters.

This clone was detected only a few times. Antigen: not known. CDR1 and CDR2 (germline): SGHTA, FQGTGA. Losses at the gene ends were 5 bases for V and 6 bases for J; bases not matched to a gene: 6. CDR3 length: 14 residues. PCR amplification relied on 60 Vbeta primers (plus 13 Jbeta primers). Study processing details: Per a later analysis, the number of unique TCR beta chains was some 75 million, of which roughly 11 million were shared. Assay used: immunoSEQ multiplex PCR; TCRdb lists only in-frame clones, some missing. V and J calls and clone size are as listed in that table; D and trimming were resolved from the DNA. The table includes roughly 130,000 clones, about 66% detected once.

Sequenced: PBMCs. J is TRBJ2-3 and V is TRBV7-3, with 9 positions matching TRBD2. This clonotype was obtained from a man aged 30-40 years in good health and CMV-seropositive. The CDR3 coding sequence is TGTGCCAGCAGCCTTAGCGGGAGAACTGATACGCAGTATTTT. It is translated as CASSLSGRTDTQYF.